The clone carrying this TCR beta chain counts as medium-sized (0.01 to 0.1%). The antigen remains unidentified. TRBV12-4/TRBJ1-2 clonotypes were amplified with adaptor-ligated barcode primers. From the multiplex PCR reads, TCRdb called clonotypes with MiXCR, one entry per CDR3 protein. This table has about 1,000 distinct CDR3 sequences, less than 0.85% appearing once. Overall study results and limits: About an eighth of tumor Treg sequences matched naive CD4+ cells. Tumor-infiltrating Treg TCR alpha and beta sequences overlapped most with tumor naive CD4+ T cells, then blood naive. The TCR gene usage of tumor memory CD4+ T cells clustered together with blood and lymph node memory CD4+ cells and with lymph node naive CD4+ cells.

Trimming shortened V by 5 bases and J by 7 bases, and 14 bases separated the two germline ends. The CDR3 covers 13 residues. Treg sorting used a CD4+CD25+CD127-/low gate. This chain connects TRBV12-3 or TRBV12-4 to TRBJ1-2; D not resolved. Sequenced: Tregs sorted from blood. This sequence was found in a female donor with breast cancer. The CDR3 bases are TGTGCCAGCAGTATCAGAGGTGGCGCTGGCTACACCTTC. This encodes CASSIRGGAGYTF.